The entry below gives a single TCR beta chain sequence along with its context. This sample is drawn from a study of blood T cell repertoires in COVID-19. Germline V gene data show CDR1 as SQVTM and CDR2 as ANQGSEA. The CDR3 extends over 14 amino acids. Trimming left V 4 bases short and J 1 base short, with 13 bases between. Method: immunoSEQ multiplex PCR; TCRdb's copy keeps in-frame clones and lacks some. The table lists more than 250,000 clones, roughly 91% of them singletons, with 1% in the top ten. Sequenced input: peripheral blood. The sequence derives from a man aged 50 to 59 with active or convalescent COVID-19. The chain couples TRBV29-1 to TRBJ1-1; tentatively, D is TRBD1 (5 bases). The CDR3 loop reads CSVARYGGNTEAFF. CDR3 coding DNA: TGCAGCGTTGCTCGGTACGGGGGGAACACTGAAGCTTTCTTT.